This T cell receptor beta chain was captured in a study of blood T cell repertoires in COVID-19. Looking at the study overall: Samples representing acute and convalescent COVID-19 were sourced from the United States, Italy and Spain. Nucleic acid was either cDNA or gDNA, and it came from T cells, B-cell-depleted T cells, or PBMCs.

Germline lookup yields CDR1 SGHNT and CDR2 YYREEE (reference sequence). The CDR3 has 16 amino acids. V shed 3 bases, J shed 8 bases, and the junction held 15 bases outside the gene matches. Assay: immunoSEQ multiplex PCR; the TCRdb copy retains only in-frame clones and omits some. Among more than 150,000 clones, around 86% were seen once, and the ten largest hold around 6.3%. This clonotype was obtained from a woman in her 40s with acute or convalescent COVID-19. The genes are TRBV5-4 and TRBJ1-2; TRBD1 aligns across 8 bases. The sample comprised peripheral blood. The CDR3 coding sequence is TGTGCCAGCAGCTCTAATAACAGGGGGTTAAGGGAAGGCTACACCTTC. Translating gives CASSSNNRGLREGYTF.